This T cell receptor (beta chain) was identified during a study of long-term antiretroviral therapy in people with HIV. The study, taken as a whole, reports: Compared with controls, HIV repertoires showed narrower CDR3 length ranges. Every time point showed a repertoire led by clones expanded before ART.

A remark on this clone: Its specificity is unknown.

Sequencing used immunoSEQ v3.0 at survey level. Method: immunoSEQ multiplex PCR; TCRdb's copy keeps in-frame clones and lacks some. Among 25,000 to 30,000 clones listed, about 94% were seen once. The CDR3 totals 15 residues. CDR1 is SGHKS, CDR2 YYEKEE, per germline (reference sequence). Trimming removed 1 base at V and 0 bases at J, with 8 bases between. The sequencing here drew on unsorted PBMCs, taken around 6.3 years after starting antiretroviral therapy. The source of this sequence is a middle-aged woman with HIV. This chain uses TRBV5-5 with TRBJ1-5; D ambiguous. Here the CDR3 DNA reads TGTGCCAGCAGCTTGACCAGTTATAGCAATCAGCCCCAGCATTTT. Translated: CASSLTSYSNQPQHF.